A selection of T cell receptor beta chains follows, all from one sample in a study of Graves' ophthalmopathy and Graves' hyperthyroidism. TCRdb independently ran MiXCR on the multiplex PCR reads; one entry per CDR3 protein. The table has 300,000 to 450,000 distinct CDR3 sequences, 15% to 20% seen once. What was sequenced was peripheral blood. These receptors were obtained from an adult woman with stable Graves' hyperthyroidism. Both conserved end residues are part of each CDR3. D genes are given only for firm matches. Size is stated for part of the rows, as once, few or many counts, or as a class when the clone is expanded.

TRBV5-4	TRBJ2-3	few	TRBD2	TGTGCCAGCAGCTTGGGAGGTAGCGGGCAGCGGAAGGGGCAGTATTTT	CASSLGGSGQRKGQYF
TRBV27	TRBJ2-4	many	NA	TGTGCCAGCAGTTTAGCTTGGGAAGTGGGCATTCAGTACTTC	CASSLAWEVGIQYF
TRBV28	TRBJ1-5	many	NA	TGTGCCAGCAGTTTCCTCAATCAGCCCCAGCATTTT	CASSFLNQPQHF
TRBV11-1	TRBJ2-5	many	TRBD1	TGTGCCAGCAGCTTAGAGGGGACAGGGGTTCGCCAAGAGACCCAGTACTTC	CASSLEGTGVRQETQYF
TRBV12-3/TRBV12-4	TRBJ2-7	NA	NA	TGTGCCAGCAGTTTTTCAGGGGCCCACGAGCAGTACTTC	CASSFSGAHEQYF
TRBV6-1	TRBJ2-2	few	NA	TGTGCCAGCAGCCCAATAAAAGTAACCGGGGAGCTGTTTTTT	CASSPIKVTGELFF
TRBV28	TRBJ1-6	many	NA	TGTGCCAGCAGCGCGGACCGCACCATCTACTATAATTCACCCCTCCACTTT	CASSADRTIYYNSPLHF
TRBV28	TRBJ2-7	many	NA	TGTGCCAGCAGTCCCAGGCTTCGATTTTGGGAGCAGTACTTC	CASSPRLRFWEQYF
TRBV19	TRBJ2-7	many	NA	TGTGCCAGTAGTATACGCCAGGGGAACTACGAGCAGTACTTC	CASSIRQGNYEQYF
TRBV6-1	TRBJ2-6	many	NA	TGTGCCAGCAGTGCCGGGGCCAACGTCCTGACTTTC	CASSAGANVLTF
TRBV6-2/TRBV6-3	TRBJ2-7	many	NA	TGTGCCAGCAGTTCAAACGCGGCCTATGTTACATCCTACGAGCAGTACTTC	CASSSNAAYVTSYEQYF